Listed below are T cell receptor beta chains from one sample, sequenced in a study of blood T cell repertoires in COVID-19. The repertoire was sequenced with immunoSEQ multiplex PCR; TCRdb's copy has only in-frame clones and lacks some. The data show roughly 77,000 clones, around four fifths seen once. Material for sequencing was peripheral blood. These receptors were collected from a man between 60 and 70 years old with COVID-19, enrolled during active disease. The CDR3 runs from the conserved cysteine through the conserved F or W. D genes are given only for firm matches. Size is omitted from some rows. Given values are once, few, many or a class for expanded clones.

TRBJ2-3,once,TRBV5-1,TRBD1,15,TGCGCCAGCAGCCCCGGGACAGAGGCAGGAGATACGCAGTATTTT,CASSPGTEAGDTQYF
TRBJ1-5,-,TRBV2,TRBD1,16,TGTGCCAGCAGTGAAAATTCGGACAGGGGCAATCAGCCCCAGCATTTT,CASSENSDRGNQPQHF
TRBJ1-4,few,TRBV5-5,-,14,TGTGCCAGCAGCCCTCCCGCGGGGAGGGAAAAACTGTTTTTT,CASSPPAGREKLFF
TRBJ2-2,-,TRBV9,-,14,TGTGCCAGCAGCCCCCCAGCGGGCACCGGGGAGCTGTTTTTT,CASSPPAGTGELFF
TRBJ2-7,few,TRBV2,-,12,TGTGCCAGCAGACAGGAGTCCTACGAGCAGTACTTC,CASRQESYEQYF
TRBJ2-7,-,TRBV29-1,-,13,TGCAGCGTCCTCCTAGCTCCTTCCTACGAGCAGTACTTC,CSVLLAPSYEQYF
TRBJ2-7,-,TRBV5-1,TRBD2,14,TGCGCCAGCAGCCCCGGACTAGCGGGGGCGGAGCAGTACTTC,CASSPGLAGAEQYF
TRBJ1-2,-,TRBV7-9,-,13,TGTGCCAGCAGCTTAGGAGTTCTCTATGGCTACACCTTC,CASSLGVLYGYTF
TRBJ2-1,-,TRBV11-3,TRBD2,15,TGTGCCAGCAGCTTAGGACTAGCGGGAAACAATGAGCAGTTCTTC,CASSLGLAGNNEQFF
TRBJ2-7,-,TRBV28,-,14,TGTGCCAGCAGTACCACCCGACAAGCCTACGAGCAGTACTTC,CASSTTRQAYEQYF
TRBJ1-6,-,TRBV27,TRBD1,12,TGTGCCAGCAATACAGGGGGCTCACCCCTCCACTTT,CASNTGGSPLHF
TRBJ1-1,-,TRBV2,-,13,TGTGCCAGCAAGACAGAGGAGAACACTGAAGCTTTCTTT,CASKTEENTEAFF
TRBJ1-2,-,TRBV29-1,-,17,TGCAGCGTTGAAAGTTTTCGTAGGACAGCGGTAAACTATGGCTACACCTTC,CSVESFRRTAVNYGYTF
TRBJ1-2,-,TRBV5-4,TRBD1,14,TGTGCCAGCAGCTTAAACAGGGGAAGTTATGGCTACACCTTC,CASSLNRGSYGYTF
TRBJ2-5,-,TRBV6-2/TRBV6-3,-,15,TGTGCCAGCAGTTACGCCGGGGTAGGCGGAGAGACCCAGTACTTC,CASSYAGVGGETQYF
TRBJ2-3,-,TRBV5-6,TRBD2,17,TGTGCCAGCAGCATAAATCGACTAGCGAGGGACACAGATACGCAGTATTTT,CASSINRLARDTDTQYF
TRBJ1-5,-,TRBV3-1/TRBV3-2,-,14,TGTGCCAGCAGCTACCTGGGAGGGAACCAGCCCCAGCATTTT,CASSYLGGNQPQHF
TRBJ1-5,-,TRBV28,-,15,TGTGCCAGCAGTTTATGGGGGGCCAGCAATCAGCCCCAGCATTTT,CASSLWGASNQPQHF
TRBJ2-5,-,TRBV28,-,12,TGTGCCAGCAGCGACTTGCAAGAGACCCAGTACTTC,CASSDLQETQYF
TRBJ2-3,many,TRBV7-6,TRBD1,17,TGTGCCAGCAGCTCAACCGGGACAGGGGGTTGGGCAGATACGCAGTATTTT,CASSSTGTGGWADTQYF
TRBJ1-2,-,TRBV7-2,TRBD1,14,TGTGCCAGCAGCGTAGACAGGGGTTACGGCGGCTACACCTTC,CASSVDRGYGGYTF
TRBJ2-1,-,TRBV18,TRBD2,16,TGTGCCAGCTCACCACCCCTGGGACTAGCGGGAGGATTGGTGCTCTTC,CASSPPLGLAGGLVLF
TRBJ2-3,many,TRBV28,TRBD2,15,TGTGCCAGCAGTTCCCTCCTAGCGGGATTCGATACGCAGTATTTT,CASSSLLAGFDTQYF
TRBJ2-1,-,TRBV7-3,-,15,TGTGCCAGCAGCTCCTTCAAGCTCTCCTACAATGAGCAGTTCTTC,CASSSFKLSYNEQFF
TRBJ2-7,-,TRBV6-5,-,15,TGTGCCAGCAGTTACAAAGGGGGAGAGACCTACGAGCAGTACTTC,CASSYKGGETYEQYF
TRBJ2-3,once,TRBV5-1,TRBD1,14,TGCGCCAGCAGGGTGGGACAGTACACAGATACGCAGTATTTT,CASRVGQYTDTQYF
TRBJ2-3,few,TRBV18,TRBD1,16,TGTGCCAGCTCACCAAAAAACAGGGGCCAGACAGATACGCAGTATTTT,CASSPKNRGQTDTQYF
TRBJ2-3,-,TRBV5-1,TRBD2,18,TGCGCCAGCAGCTTGGCCAGTAGCGGGGGGCTTAGCACAGATACGCAGTATTTT,CASSLASSGGLSTDTQYF